Listed here are 21 T cell receptor beta chains from one sample, sequenced in a study of CD8 T cells in Susac syndrome. RNA was extracted with the RNeasy kit, and a quantity of roughly 0.5 to 1 ug was reverse transcribed using random hexamers. MiXCR was run by TCRdb on the immunoSEQ multiplex PCR reads, yielding one entry per CDR3 protein. The repertoire has over 350,000 distinct CDR3 sequences, more than 80% of them found once; the top ten carry 0.09% to 0.15%. Specimen: CD8+ T cells from PBMCs. These receptors were collected from a human donor with multiple sclerosis.

This clonotype was picked up one time. The chain combines TRBV10-3 with TRBJ1-1; D remains unclear. The CDR3 runs 14 residues. Germline values: CDR1 ENHRY, CDR2 SYGVKD. Between the trimmed V and J ends, which lost 2 bases and 4 bases, there was a span of 11 bases. The chain's CDR3 is CAISEIGLFTEAFF. The CDR3 bases are TGTGCCATCAGTGAGATCGGACTTTTCACTGAAGCTTTCTTT.

The gene calls are TRBV28 and TRBJ2-5; possibly TRBD2 for D (6 bases). The germline V and J ends were trimmed by 7 bases and 5 bases, with 14 bases remaining between them. Per the germline V gene, CDR1 is MDHEN and CDR2 is SYDVKM. CDR3 length: 13 amino acids. The CDR3 DNA is TGTGCCAGCACCGCTGGGGGGAGGGAGACCCAGTACTTC. This sequence encodes CASTAGGRETQYF.

This clonotype was picked up one time. This chain uses TRBV5-1 with TRBJ2-7; 7 bases match TRBD1. V shed 4 bases and J 2 bases; nucleotides not matched to a gene: 12. Germline assignment: CDR1 SGHRS and CDR2 YFSETQ. The CDR3 consists of 16 residues. The CDR3, as DNA: TGCGCCAGCAGCCAGAGGCCCCGGGACAGTCCCTACGAGCAGTACTTC. Protein sequence: CASSQRPRDSPYEQYF. Variable domain in full (rest from reference TRBV5-1 and TRBJ2-7): KAGVTQTPRYLIKTRGQQVTLSCSPISGHRSVSWYQQTPGQGLQFLFEYFSETQRNKGNFPGRFSGRQFSNSRSEMNVSTLELGDSALYLCASSQRPRDSPYEQYFGPGTRLTVT.

The chain uses TRBV18 and TRBJ1-4; D is ambiguous. CDR1 is KGHSH, CDR2 LQKENI, per germline. Trimming stripped 1 base from V and 0 bases from J, with 9 bases between. This CDR3 spans 16 amino acids. CDR3 nucleotides: TGTGCCAGCTCACCACAGTCGCGGTCAACTAATGAAAAACTGTTTTTT. As protein: CASSPQSRSTNEKLFF.

The CDR3 region has the DNA TGTGCCAGCAGCTCCATCCCATCTACAGACTCTCGGAGGGAGACCCAGTACTTC. Translated, it gives CASSSIPSTDSRRETQYF. The V call is TRBV7-9, the J call TRBJ2-5; tentative D call: TRBD2 (5 bases). CDR1 and CDR2 (germline): SEHNR, FQNEAQ (reference sequence). V was shortened by 4 bases and J by 5 bases, with 26 bases between the two germline ends. There are 18 residues in the CDR3.

The chain recombines TRBV7-9 with TRBJ1-2, with unresolved D. Germline lookup yields CDR1 SEHNR and CDR2 FQNEAQ (reference sequence). V was pared by 1 base and J by 4 bases, with 13 bases between. The CDR3 loop spans 15 amino acids. CDR3 nucleotides: TGTGCCAGCAGCTTAGGGACTGGAGGAGGCTATGGCTACACCTTC. Protein product: CASSLGTGGGYGYTF. The entire variable domain, with the rest obtained from reference TRBV7-9 and TRBJ1-2, is as follows: DTGVSQNPRHKITKRGQNVTFRCDPISEHNRLYWYRQTLGQGPEFLTYFQNEAQLEKSRLLSDRFSAERPKGSFSTLEIQRTEQGDSAMYLCASSLGTGGGYGYTFGSGTRLTVV.

This clonotype was detected a few times. The chain couples TRBV6-1 to TRBJ1-2; D unclear. V lost 1 base and J lost 4, with 13 bases in between. The germline gives CDR1 MNHNS, CDR2 SASEGT. This CDR3 contains 15 residues. In DNA, the CDR3 is TGTGCCAGCAGTGAAGGCGCGGGGTCCATCTATGGCTACACCTTC. Amino acids: CASSEGAGSIYGYTF.

The gene calls are TRBV13 and TRBJ2-1, with a weak D call TRBD2 (6 bases). Deletions cut 0 bases from V and 3 bases from J, with 9 bases between. This CDR3 comprises 15 residues. Per germline, CDR1 PRHDT and CDR2 FYEKMQ (reference sequence). CDR3 loop: CASSLGGDFYNEQFF. CDR3 bases: TGTGCCAGCAGCTTAGGGGGGGACTTCTACAATGAGCAGTTCTTC. The whole variable domain, remainder taken from reference TRBV13 and TRBJ2-1, is AAGVIQSPRHLIKEKRETATLKCYPIPRHDTVYWYQQGPGQDPQFLISFYEKMQSDKGSIPDRFSAQQFSDYHSELNMSSLELGDSALYFCASSLGGDFYNEQFFGPGTRLTVL.

The J gene is TRBJ2-7, the V gene TRBV28, with D possibly being TRBD1 or TRBD2 (5 bases each). V lost 1 base and J lost 7, with 8 bases in between. The V gene's germline CDR1 is MDHEN and CDR2 SYDVKM. CDR3 length: 12 amino acids. Written as DNA, the CDR3 is TGTGCCAGCAGTTTATACTGGGGGGAGCAGTACTTC. It specifies CASSLYWGEQYF.

The chain has TRBV11-3 and TRBJ2-7; TRBD1 matches 9 bases. The trim removed 4 bases at V and 3 bases at J, leaving 4 bases unmatched. CDR1 is SGHNT and CDR2 is YENEEA in the germline V gene. This CDR3 has 14 amino acids. This CDR3 is CASSSGGQGYEQYF. As DNA, the CDR3 is TGTGCCAGCAGCTCAGGGGGACAGGGCTACGAGCAGTACTTC.

V and J are TRBV20-1 and TRBJ2-1; possible D gene TRBD2, 6 bases. Germline V lookup: CDR1 DFQATT, CDR2 SNEGSKA (reference sequence). The germline V and J ends were trimmed by 6 bases and 4 bases, with 19 bases remaining between them. This CDR3 contains 15 residues. Here the CDR3 DNA reads TGCAGTGCCCGGGATCTAGCGTCCTTGTACAATGAGCAGTTCTTC. Its translation: CSARDLASLYNEQFF.

This rearrangement joins TRBV29-1 to TRBJ1-2, with a weak D call TRBD1 (5 bases). Germline V gene data show CDR1 as SQVTM and CDR2 as ANQGSEA. This CDR3 is 14 amino acids long. V gave up 6 bases and J gave up 4 bases, with 18 bases separating them. CDR3 sequence: CSVSRIQGRYGYTF. The CDR3 DNA is TGCAGCGTCTCCCGGATCCAGGGACGCTATGGCTACACCTTC.

This clonotype was detected only once. This chain uses TRBV6-1 with TRBJ2-1; D is possibly TRBD2 (7 bases). Germline CDR1 reads MNHNS; CDR2 reads SASEGT. Trimming took 4 bases from V and 5 from J, leaving 21 bases between them. The CDR3 length is 17 residues. CDR3 nucleotides: TGTGCCAGCAGTGCCCCTCTTACGGGGGGCCTCGACAATGAGCAGTTCTTC. Translating gives CASSAPLTGGLDNEQFF.

This chain connects TRBV29-1 to TRBJ2-5; 7 bases match TRBD1. This CDR3 region has 13 residues. The V gene's germline CDR1 is SQVTM and CDR2 ANQGSEA. V lost 2 bases to trimming and J lost 3 bases; unmatched junction nucleotides: 3. CDR3 sequence: CSVESGQEETQYF. CDR3 nucleotide sequence: TGCAGCGTTGAATCCGGACAGGAAGAGACCCAGTACTTC.

CDR3 sequence reads: CASSIVRTHTGELFF. DNA for the CDR3: TGTGCCAGTAGTATAGTAAGGACCCACACCGGGGAGCTGTTTTTT. The chain has TRBV19 and TRBJ2-2, with D uncertain. Germline CDR1 and CDR2: LNHDA and SQIVND (reference sequence). The CDR3 spans 15 residues. Deletions cut 1 base from V and 3 bases from J, with 9 bases between. The full variable domain, completed using reference TRBV19 and TRBJ2-2, is DGGITQSPKYLFRKEGQNVTLSCEQNLNHDAMYWYRQDPGQGLRLIYYSQIVNDFQKGDIAEGYSVSREKKESFPLTVTSAQKNPTAFYLCASSIVRTHTGELFFGEGSRLTVL.

This clonotype was seen just once. The junction shows a germline mismatch at one end, possibly a read error. The V call is TRBV15, the J call TRBJ1-1; no clear D gene. Germline V CDR1 and CDR2: LNHNV, YYDKDF (reference sequence). The CDR3 spans 16 residues. The CDR3 region is CATRRVRRVGNTEAFF. The CDR3 DNA reads as TGTGCCACCAGAAGAGTCAGAAGGGTTGGGAACACTGAAGCTTTCTTT.

This clonotype occurred a few times. The chain uses TRBV29-1 and TRBJ2-7; D is unclear. There are 11 residues in the CDR3. Trimming pared 0 bases from V and 3 bases from J, leaving 3 bases between. Germline CDR1 and CDR2: SQVTM and ANQGSEA. CDR3 protein: CSVEEYYEQYF. CDR3 sequence (DNA): TGCAGCGTTGAAGAGTACTACGAGCAGTACTTC.

This clonotype was observed once. The genes are TRBV6-5 and TRBJ2-2; TRBD2 matches 10 bases. The CDR3 loop spans 16 amino acids. J was trimmed by 5 bases and V by 4 bases; bases with no gene match: 7. CDR1 MNHEY and CDR2 SVGAGI come from the germline V gene. CDR3 sequence reads: CASSLAGGGWTGELFF. In DNA, the CDR3 is TGTGCCAGCAGTTTAGCGGGAGGAGGGTGGACCGGGGAGCTGTTTTTT.

The chain combines TRBV6-1 with TRBJ2-2, with a tentative D call TRBD2 (6 bases). Germline V gene sequence: CDR1 MNHNS, CDR2 SASEGT. This CDR3 is built from 13 residues. V was shortened by 2 bases and J by 7 bases, with 8 bases between the two germline ends. CDR3 region: CASSESGVGELFF. The CDR3 DNA reads TGTGCCAGCAGTGAATCGGGGGTCGGGGAGCTGTTTTTT.

This chain joins TRBV6-5 and TRBJ1-1, with 8 bases identical to TRBD1. The CDR3 sequence is 15 residues long. V lost 2 bases to trimming and J lost 2 bases; unmatched junction nucleotides: 4. Per germline, CDR1 MNHEY and CDR2 SVGAGI. The CDR3, as DNA: TGTGCCAGCAGTTACGGACAGGGAAGCAACACTGAAGCTTTCTTT. Translating gives CASSYGQGSNTEAFF.

This clonotype has only a few counts. The chain carries TRBV10-3 and TRBJ2-7; D perhaps matches TRBD1 (6 bases). V lost 10 bases and J 1 base, leaving 11 bases between the germline ends. CDR3 length: 12 amino acids. Germline-derived CDR1 and CDR2 are ENHRY and SYGVKD. This CDR3 reads CATLDSSYEQYF. The CDR3 bases are TGTGCCACTTTGGACAGTTCCTACGAGCAGTACTTC.